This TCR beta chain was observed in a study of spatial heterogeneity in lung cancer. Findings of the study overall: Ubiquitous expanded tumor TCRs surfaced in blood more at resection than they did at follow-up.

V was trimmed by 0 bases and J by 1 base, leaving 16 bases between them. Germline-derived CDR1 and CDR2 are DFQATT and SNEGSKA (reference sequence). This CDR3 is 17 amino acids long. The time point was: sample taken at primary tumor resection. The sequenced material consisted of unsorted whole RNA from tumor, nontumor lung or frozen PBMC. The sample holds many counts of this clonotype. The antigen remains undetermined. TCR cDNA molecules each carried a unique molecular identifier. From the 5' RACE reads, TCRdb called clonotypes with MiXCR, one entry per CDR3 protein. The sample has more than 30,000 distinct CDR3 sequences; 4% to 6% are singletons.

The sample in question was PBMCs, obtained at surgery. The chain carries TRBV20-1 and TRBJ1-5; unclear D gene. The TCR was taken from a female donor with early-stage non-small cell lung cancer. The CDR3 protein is CSARDVAPTRSNQPQHF. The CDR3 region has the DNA TGCAGTGCTAGAGATGTGGCTCCGACGCGGAGCAATCAGCCCCAGCATTTT.